This T cell receptor beta chain was profiled in a study of tumor T cells in aggressive B-cell lymphoma. TCRdb's copy holds only in-frame clones and misses some; the assay was immunoSEQ multiplex PCR. Of around 2,000 clones listed, less than 95% are singletons. V was trimmed by 1 base and J by 7 bases, leaving 16 bases between them. There are 16 residues in the CDR3. Germline V gene data show CDR1 as MNHEY and CDR2 as SMNVEV (reference sequence). The receptor comes from an adult with diffuse large B cell lymphoma. The material sequenced was tumor tissue. The genes are TRBV27 and TRBJ2-2; a possible D gene is TRBD2 (5 bases). The CDR3 sequence is CASSLWETDLFGELFF. The CDR3 nucleotides are TGTGCCAGCAGTTTATGGGAGACGGACTTGTTCGGGGAGCTGTTTTTT.